One sample yielded the 17 T cell receptor beta chains listed below, sequenced in a study of shared clonotypes between healthy human individuals (dated by TCRdb to between 2020 and 2021). The protocol used for the library was the immunoSEQ multiplex PCR assay. TCRdb stores this immuneACCESS table with in-frame sequences only. Part of the clones is absent; in the studies checked, under half of the shortfall reflects unresolved V genes, and no reason is known for the rest. The sample profile shows nearly 1,000,000 clones; over 60% of them were found once. The ten largest clones add up to approximately 1.5% of the sample. Sequences were obtained from memory CD4+ T cells sorted from blood. This specimen's cell subset or site label, interpreted: CD45RA-negative fraction. The source of these receptors is a man between 18 and 35 years old in good health.

This clone has just a few counts. The genes are TRBV5-1 and TRBJ2-6; D might be TRBD1 or TRBD2, each matching 5 bases. With 2 bases removed from V and 0 bases from J, the gap between germline ends came to 12 bases. The CDR3 loop spans 17 amino acids. Germline assignment: CDR1 SGHRS and CDR2 YFSETQ. The CDR3 reads CASSLGTAGSGANVLTF. The CDR3 DNA sequence: TGCGCCAGCAGCTTAGGGACGGCTGGCTCTGGGGCCAACGTCCTGACTTTC.

This chain links TRBV7-2 with TRBJ2-4; D unresolved. Germline V gene lookup returns CDR1 SGHTA and CDR2 FQGNSA. The CDR3 length is 15 residues. V was cut by 5 bases and J by 0 bases, with 11 bases left in between. CDR3: CASSRSPLAKNIQYF. CDR3 bases: TGTGCCAGCAGCCGTAGCCCCCTAGCCAAAAACATTCAGTACTTC. Drawing the rest from reference TRBV7-2 and TRBJ2-4, the complete variable domain is GAGVSQSPSNKVTEKGKDVELRCDPISGHTALYWYRQSLGQGLEFLIYFQGNSAPDKSGLPSDRFSAERTGGSVSTLTIQRTQQEDSAVYLCASSRSPLAKNIQYFGAGTRLSVL.

Notes on this clone: The identical CDR3 is also encoded by other nucleotide sequences in the sample. This chain links TRBV30 with TRBJ1-2; D is unresolved. The CDR3 has 11 residues. Germline V gene lookup returns CDR1 GTSNPN and CDR2 SVGIG (reference sequence). The germline V and J ends were trimmed by 1 base and 4 bases, with 4 bases remaining between them. The chain's CDR3 is CAWSGSYGYTF. CDR3 DNA: TGTGCCTGGAGTGGAAGCTATGGCTACACCTTC.

This clone has more than one count but fewer than ten. The chain joins TRBV27 to TRBJ2-5, with TRBD1 as a possible D gene (5 bases). The germline V gene has CDR1 MNHEY and CDR2 SMNVEV (reference sequence). The CDR3 is 14 residues long. The germline V and J ends were trimmed by 2 bases and 7 bases, with 14 bases remaining between them. The CDR3 loop reads CASSLGFREGTQYF. CDR3 in DNA: TGTGCCAGCAGTTTAGGTTTCAGGGAAGGGACCCAGTACTTC.

V usage is TRBV10-2 and J usage is TRBJ2-5; TRBD2 matches 13 bases. With 5 bases clipped from V and 5 bases from J, the junction kept 8 bases outside the gene matches. The CDR3 sequence is 16 residues long. The germline gives CDR1 WSHSY, CDR2 SAAADI. CDR3 region: CASSTGLAGVWETQYF. DNA for the CDR3: TGCGCCAGCAGTACCGGACTAGCGGGGGTTTGGGAGACCCAGTACTTC.

This clone occurred a few times. The chain employs TRBV6-1 and TRBJ1-2; unclear D gene. This CDR3 spans 11 amino acids. In germline, CDR1 is MNHNS, CDR2 SASEGT. The V and J ends lost 6 bases and 7 bases respectively, with 9 bases between them. CDR3 protein: CASRPGFGYTF. The CDR3 nucleotides read TGTGCCAGCAGACCAGGTTTTGGCTACACCTTC.

This clone has just a few counts. The rearrangement uses TRBV30 and TRBJ2-2; maybe TRBD1 (5 bases). Germline lookup yields CDR1 GTSNPN and CDR2 SVGIG (reference sequence). Deletions cut 8 bases from V and 3 bases from J, with 10 bases between. The CDR3 has 12 residues. In nucleotides, the CDR3 is TGTGCCCGCAGGACATACACCGGGGAGCTGTTTTTT. Its protein is CARRTYTGELFF.

This chain links TRBV11-2 with TRBJ1-3; D not certain. The germline CDR1 and CDR2 sequences are SGHAT and FQNNGV. The CDR3 loop spans 15 amino acids. The germline V and J ends were trimmed by 5 bases and 0 bases, with 11 bases remaining between them. The CDR3 DNA sequence: TGTGCCAGCAGCACACAACTGAGCTCTGGAAACACCATATATTTT. As protein: CASSTQLSSGNTIYF. Full variable domain (rest looked up from reference TRBV11-2 and TRBJ1-3): EAGVAQSPRYKIIEKRQSVAFWCNPISGHATLYWYQQILGQGPKLLIQFQNNGVVDDSQLPKDRFSAERLKGVDSTLKIQPAKLEDSAVYLCASSTQLSSGNTIYFGEGSWLTVV.

The V gene is TRBV10-3, the J gene TRBJ2-7; 9 bases agree with TRBD1. The CDR3 covers 15 residues. J gave up 4 bases and V 4 bases, and 8 bases lay outside the gene matches. Germline V gene lookup returns CDR1 ENHRY and CDR2 SYGVKD. The CDR3 region has the DNA TGTGCCATCAGTGGTCCGGGACAGGGAAGATACGAGCAGTACTTC. Protein sequence: CAISGPGQGRYEQYF.

A few counts support this clone. This sequence joins TRBV21-1 and TRBJ1-1; the listed D gene, TRBD1, was not tested against the DNA. TRBV21-1 is a recognized pseudogene. The CDR3 has 16 residues. The CDR3 DNA is TGTGCCAGCAGCAAAGTCCGCCAGGCTATGAACACTGAAGCTTTCTTT. Translated: CASSKVRQAMNTEAFF.

This clone was seen a few times. This chain joins TRBV4-1 and TRBJ2-1, with D perhaps given as TRBD1 or TRBD2 (5 bases each). CDR1 is MGHRA, CDR2 YSYEKL, per germline. Trimming stripped 0 bases from V and 9 bases from J, with 15 bases between. This CDR3 is 15 amino acids long. CDR3 in DNA: TGCGCCAGCAGCCAAGAGGGGACCCCTCGCGGTGAGCAGTTCTTC. The encoded protein is CASSQEGTPRGEQFF.

The gene calls are TRBV5-7 and TRBJ2-7, with unresolved D. TRBV5-7 is treated as an ORF (open reading frame) with a function not yet certain. The CDR3 loop spans 14 amino acids. The germline V and J ends were trimmed by 4 bases and 0 bases, with 11 bases remaining between them. Here the CDR3 DNA reads TGTGCCAGCAGCCACCCAACGGGCTCCTACGAGCAGTACTTC. This sequence encodes CASSHPTGSYEQYF.

In this sample, this clone turned up once. This chain connects TRBV7-3 to TRBJ2-1; TRBD2 agrees at 12 bases. Per germline, CDR1 SGHTA and CDR2 FQGTGA. CDR3 length equals 15 residues. The trim removed 0 bases at V and 7 bases at J, leaving 1 base unmatched. CDR3 DNA sequence: TGTGCCAGCAGCTTAACGGGACTAGCGGGTAATGAGCAGTTCTTC. Residues: CASSLTGLAGNEQFF.

This clone was recorded a few times. V usage is TRBV4-1 and J usage is TRBJ2-5; D possibly matches TRBD1 or TRBD2 (5 bases each). V was clipped by 3 bases and J by 1 base, with 12 bases between them. The CDR3 totals 15 residues. CDR1 and CDR2 from the germline V gene are MGHRA and YSYEKL. The chain's CDR3 is CASSQVPGTQETQYF. For the CDR3, the DNA is TGCGCCAGCAGCCAGGTCCCCGGGACCCAAGAGACCCAGTACTTC.

The genes are TRBV6-5 and TRBJ2-7, with 10 bases aligning to TRBD2. From germline, CDR1 is MNHEY and CDR2 SVGAGI. The ends lost 5 bases at V and 1 base at J; junction bases unmatched: 5. CDR3 length equals 15 residues. The CDR3 bases are TGTGCCAGCAGTCCACCGGGACTAGCGTCCTACGAGCAGTACTTC. As protein: CASSPPGLASYEQYF.

The CDR3 bases are TGCGCCAGCAGCTGGGGACAGGGGGGATCCTACGAGCAGTACTTC. Translating gives CASSWGQGGSYEQYF. V gene TRBV5-1 combines with J gene TRBJ2-7, with 11 bases fitting TRBD1. Germline V gives CDR1 SGHRS, CDR2 YFSETQ. The CDR3 is 15 amino acids. V lost 3 bases, J lost 1 base, and 3 bases stayed unmatched. Full variable domain (rest looked up from reference TRBV5-1 and TRBJ2-7): KAGVTQTPRYLIKTRGQQVTLSCSPISGHRSVSWYQQTPGQGLQFLFEYFSETQRNKGNFPGRFSGRQFSNSRSEMNVSTLELGDSALYLCASSWGQGGSYEQYFGPGTRLTVT.

This rearrangement joins TRBV29-1 to TRBJ2-1; the match to TRBD1 covers 7 bases. J lost 0 bases, V lost 5 bases, and 10 bases had no gene match. The CDR3 covers 16 residues. Germline V gene lookup returns CDR1 SQVTM and CDR2 ANQGSEA. The CDR3 here is CSVWRTGVSSYNEQFF. The CDR3 DNA follows: TGCAGCGTTTGGAGGACAGGCGTAAGCTCCTACAATGAGCAGTTCTTC.